This T cell receptor (beta chain) is from a study of blood T cell repertoires in COVID-19. Across the study: Acute-phase and convalescent COVID-19 samples originated in the United States, Italy and Spain. From T cells, B-cell-depleted T cells, or PBMCs came the material, which was cDNA or gDNA.

Method: immunoSEQ multiplex PCR; TCRdb's copy keeps in-frame clones and lacks some. This table holds about 190,000 clones, around 76% found once. Germline CDR1 is MDHEN and CDR2 is SYDVKM. V was pared by 2 bases and J by 6 bases, with 9 bases of the junction left unmatched. The CDR3 has 15 residues. The material sequenced was peripheral blood. The chain recombines TRBV28 with TRBJ1-1; TRBD1 agrees at 7 bases. This TCR was recovered from a woman aged 55-69 years with COVID-19, enrolled during active disease. CDR3 bases: TGTGCCAGCAGTTTAGTGACAGGGCATACCCCTGAAGCTTTCTTT. This sequence encodes CASSLVTGHTPEAFF.